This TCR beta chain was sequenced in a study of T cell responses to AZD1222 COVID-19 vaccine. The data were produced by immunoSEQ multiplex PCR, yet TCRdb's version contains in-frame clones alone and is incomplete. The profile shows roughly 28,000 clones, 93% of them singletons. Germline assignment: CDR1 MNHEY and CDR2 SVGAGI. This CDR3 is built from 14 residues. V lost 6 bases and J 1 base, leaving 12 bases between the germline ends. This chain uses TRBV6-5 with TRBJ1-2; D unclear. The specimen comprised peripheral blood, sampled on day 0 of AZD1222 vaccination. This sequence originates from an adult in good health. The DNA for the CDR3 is TGTGCCAGCAGGGGAAGCGTCCTTAACTATGGCTACACCTTC. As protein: CASRGSVLNYGYTF.